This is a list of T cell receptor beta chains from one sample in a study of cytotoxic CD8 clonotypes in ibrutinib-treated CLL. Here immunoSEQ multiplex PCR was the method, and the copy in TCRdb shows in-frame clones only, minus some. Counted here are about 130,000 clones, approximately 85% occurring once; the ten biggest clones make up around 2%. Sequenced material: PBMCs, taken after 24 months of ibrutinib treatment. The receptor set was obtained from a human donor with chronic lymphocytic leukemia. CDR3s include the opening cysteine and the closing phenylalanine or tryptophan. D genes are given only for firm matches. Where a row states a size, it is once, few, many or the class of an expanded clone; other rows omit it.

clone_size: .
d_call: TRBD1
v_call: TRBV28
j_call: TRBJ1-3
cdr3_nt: TGTGCCAGCAGCAATGGAGCAGGGGGCGCGTACGGAAACACCATATATTTT
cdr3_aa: CASSNGAGGAYGNTIYF

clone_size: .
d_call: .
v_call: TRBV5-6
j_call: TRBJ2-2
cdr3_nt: TGTGCCAGCAGCTTGTACACCACCGGGGAGCTGTTTTTT
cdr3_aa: CASSLYTTGELFF

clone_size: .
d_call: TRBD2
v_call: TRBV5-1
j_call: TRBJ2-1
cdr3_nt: TGCGCCAGCAGCCTAAGGACTAGCATGGGCAATGAGCAGTTCTTC
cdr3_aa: CASSLRTSMGNEQFF

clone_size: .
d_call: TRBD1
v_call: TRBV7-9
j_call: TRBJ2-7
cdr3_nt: TGTGCCAGCAGTCGGGACAGGGGGTACGAGCAGTACTTC
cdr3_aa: CASSRDRGYEQYF

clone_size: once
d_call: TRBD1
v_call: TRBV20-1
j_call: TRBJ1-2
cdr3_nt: TGCAGTGCTAGTCGGGGACAGCTCTACACCTTC
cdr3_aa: CSASRGQLYTF

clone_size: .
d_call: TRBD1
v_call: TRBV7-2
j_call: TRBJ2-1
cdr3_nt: TGTGCCAGCAGGCAAAACAGGGGTACCTACAATGAGCAGTTCTTC
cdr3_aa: CASRQNRGTYNEQFF

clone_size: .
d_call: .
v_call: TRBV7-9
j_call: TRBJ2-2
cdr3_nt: TGTGCCAGCAGCGTACCCGGGCCGAGGCCCGGGGAGCTGTTTTTT
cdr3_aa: CASSVPGPRPGELFF

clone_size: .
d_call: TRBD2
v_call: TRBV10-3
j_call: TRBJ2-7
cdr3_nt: TGTGCCATCAGTCCCTCTAGCGGAGGAAGCTCCTACGAGCAGTACTTC
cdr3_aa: CAISPSSGGSSYEQYF

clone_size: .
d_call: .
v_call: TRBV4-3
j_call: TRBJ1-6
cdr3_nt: TGCGCCAGCAGCCAATACGGGACGATGACGAGAAAGGAACCCCTCCACTTT
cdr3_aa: CASSQYGTMTRKEPLHF

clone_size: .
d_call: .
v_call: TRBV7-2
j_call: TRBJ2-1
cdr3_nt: TGTGCCAGCAGGTGGGGCGCGGCCGGGGGTGAGCAGTTCTTC
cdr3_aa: CASRWGAAGGEQFF

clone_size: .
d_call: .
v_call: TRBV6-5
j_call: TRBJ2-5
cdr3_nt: TGTGCCAGCAGCTCGTACCAAGAGACCCAGTACTTC
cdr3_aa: CASSSYQETQYF

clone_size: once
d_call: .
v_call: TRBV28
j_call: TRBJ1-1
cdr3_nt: TGTGCCAGCAGTTTGTCAGGTACTGAAGCTTTCTTT
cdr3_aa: CASSLSGTEAFF

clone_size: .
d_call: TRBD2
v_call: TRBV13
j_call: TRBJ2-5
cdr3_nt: TGTGCCAGCAGTCTCCTAGCGGGGGGGATGGAGACCCAGTACTTC
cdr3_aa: CASSLLAGGMETQYF

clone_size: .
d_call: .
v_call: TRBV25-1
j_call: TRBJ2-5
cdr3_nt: TGTGCCAGCAGTGAAAGGGACCAAGTGGAGACCCAGTACTTC
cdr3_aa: CASSERDQVETQYF

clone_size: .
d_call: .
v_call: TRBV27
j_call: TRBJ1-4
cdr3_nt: TGTGCCAGCAGTTTAAGGGGGGCGCCGGAGGAAAAACTGTTTTTT
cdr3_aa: CASSLRGAPEEKLFF

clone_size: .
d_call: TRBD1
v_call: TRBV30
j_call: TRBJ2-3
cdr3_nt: TGTGCCTGGAGTTATAGGGACAGGGGAACAGATACGCAGTATTTT
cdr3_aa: CAWSYRDRGTDTQYF

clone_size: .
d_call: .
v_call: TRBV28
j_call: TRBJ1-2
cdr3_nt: TGTGCCAGCAGTTTTCTGTCGGAAACTAGCTATGGCTACACCTTC
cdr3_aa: CASSFLSETSYGYTF

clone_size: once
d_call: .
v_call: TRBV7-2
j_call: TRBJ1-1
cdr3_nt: TGTGCCAGCTCCCCGGGACGGGGACCCCAGAACACTGAAGCTTTCTTT
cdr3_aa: CASSPGRGPQNTEAFF

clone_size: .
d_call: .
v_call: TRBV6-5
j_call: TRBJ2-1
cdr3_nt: TGTGCCAGCAGTTACTATCTCGGGGTCGCTGAGCAGTTCTTC
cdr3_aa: CASSYYLGVAEQFF

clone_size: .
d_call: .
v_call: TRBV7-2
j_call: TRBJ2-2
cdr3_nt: TGTGCCAGCAGTCAAGATGGCCGGGGCACCGGGGAGCTGTTTTTT
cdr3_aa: CASSQDGRGTGELFF

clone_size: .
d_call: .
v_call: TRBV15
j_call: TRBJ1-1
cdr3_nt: TGTGCCACTCAAAAGGCAACAGGGATCACTGAAGCTTTCTTT
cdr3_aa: CATQKATGITEAFF

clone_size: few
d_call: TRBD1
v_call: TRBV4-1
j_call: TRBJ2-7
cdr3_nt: TGCGCCAGCAGCCGACGCATCCTCACGACCGGGACAGGGGTTGAGCAGTACTTC
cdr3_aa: CASSRRILTTGTGVEQYF

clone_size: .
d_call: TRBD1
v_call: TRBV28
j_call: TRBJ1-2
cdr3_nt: TGTGCCAGTATGACAGGGTACTATGGCTACACCTTC
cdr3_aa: CASMTGYYGYTF

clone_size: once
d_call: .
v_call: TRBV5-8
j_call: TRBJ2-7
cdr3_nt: TGTGCCAGCAGCTTGGAGAGCCTCAGCGACTACGAGCAGTACTTC
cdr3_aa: CASSLESLSDYEQYF

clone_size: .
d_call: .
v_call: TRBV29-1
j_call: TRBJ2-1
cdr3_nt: TGCAGCGTTGTAAGTGGGAGATTAAATGAGCAGTTCTTC
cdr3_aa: CSVVSGRLNEQFF

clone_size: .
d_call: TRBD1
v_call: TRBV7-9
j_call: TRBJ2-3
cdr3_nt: TGTGCGTGCCTGCGGGACAGGTCCTCAGATACGCAGTATTTT
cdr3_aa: CACLRDRSSDTQYF

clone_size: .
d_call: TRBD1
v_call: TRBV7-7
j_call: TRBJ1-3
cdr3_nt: TGTGCTAGCAGCTTGGGCAGGGGGCCTGGAAACACCATATATTTT
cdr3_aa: CASSLGRGPGNTIYF

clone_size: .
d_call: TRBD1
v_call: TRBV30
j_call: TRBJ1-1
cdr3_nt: TGTGCCTGGAGCCCTCTCCCCGGACAGGGACGGGGCACTGAAGCTTTCTTT
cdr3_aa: CAWSPLPGQGRGTEAFF

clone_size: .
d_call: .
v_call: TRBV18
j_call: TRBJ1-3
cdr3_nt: TGTGCCAGCTCACCTTTGTTACGGGACAACTCTGGAAACACCATATATTTT
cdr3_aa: CASSPLLRDNSGNTIYF

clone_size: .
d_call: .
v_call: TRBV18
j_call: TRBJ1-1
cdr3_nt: TGTGCCAGCTCACCACCGTCGGCAGGACAGAACACTGAAGCTTTCTTT
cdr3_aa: CASSPPSAGQNTEAFF

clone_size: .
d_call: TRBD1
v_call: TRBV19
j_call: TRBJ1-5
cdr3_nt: TGTGCCAGTAGTAGCATCCGGGACAGGGGACAGCCCCAGCATTTT
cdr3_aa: CASSSIRDRGQPQHF

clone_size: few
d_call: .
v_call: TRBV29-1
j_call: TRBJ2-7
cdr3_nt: TGCAGCGTTGTGGAGTCTAGCCGCTGGGAGCAGTACTTC
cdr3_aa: CSVVESSRWEQYF

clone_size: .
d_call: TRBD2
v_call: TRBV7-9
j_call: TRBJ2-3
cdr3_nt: TGTGCCAGCAGCTTCATGGGAGCGGGGAAGATGGATACGCAGTATTTT
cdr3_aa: CASSFMGAGKMDTQYF

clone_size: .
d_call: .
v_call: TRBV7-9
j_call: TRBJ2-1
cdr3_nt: TGTGCCAGCAGCTTATGGGACAACTACAATGAGCAGTTCTTC
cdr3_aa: CASSLWDNYNEQFF

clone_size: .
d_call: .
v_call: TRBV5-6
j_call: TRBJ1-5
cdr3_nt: TGTGCCAGCAGCACCACAGGATGGGGCGCATCGGGGGGCAATCAGCCCCAGCATTTT
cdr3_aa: CASSTTGWGASGGNQPQHF

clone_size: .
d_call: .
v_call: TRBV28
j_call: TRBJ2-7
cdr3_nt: TGTGCCAGCAGTTTAAGTGGTTGGGCATTTTCGTATCGGGGCCCTCCGAAGGACGAGCAGTACTTC
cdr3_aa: CASSLSGWAFSYRGPPKDEQYF

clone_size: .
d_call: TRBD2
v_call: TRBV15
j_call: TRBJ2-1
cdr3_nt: TGTGCCACCAGCGCCCCACCCGGACTAGCGAAACCCAATGAGCAGTTCTTC
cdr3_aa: CATSAPPGLAKPNEQFF

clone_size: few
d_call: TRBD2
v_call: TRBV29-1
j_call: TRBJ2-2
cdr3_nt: TGCAGCGTTGAACTAGCGGGCACCGGGGAGCTGTTTTTT
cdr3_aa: CSVELAGTGELFF

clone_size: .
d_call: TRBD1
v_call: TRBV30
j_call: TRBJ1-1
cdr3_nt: TGTGCCTGGTATCACAGGGGTGTCCCGGAAGCTTTCTTT
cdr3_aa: CAWYHRGVPEAFF

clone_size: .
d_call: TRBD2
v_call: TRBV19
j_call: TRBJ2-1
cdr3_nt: TGTGCCAGTAGTATATACCAGCGGGAGGGCGTTGAGCAGTTCTTC
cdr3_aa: CASSIYQREGVEQFF

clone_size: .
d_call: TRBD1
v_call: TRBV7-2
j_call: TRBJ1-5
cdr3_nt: TGTGCCAGCAGTTTTACAGGGGGCCGCAATCAGCCCCAGCATTTT
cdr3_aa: CASSFTGGRNQPQHF

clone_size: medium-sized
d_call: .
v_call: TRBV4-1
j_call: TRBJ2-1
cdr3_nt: TGCGCCAGCAGCCAAGTCGATTTGGGGTTTAGCTCCTACAATGAGCAGTTCTTC
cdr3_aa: CASSQVDLGFSSYNEQFF

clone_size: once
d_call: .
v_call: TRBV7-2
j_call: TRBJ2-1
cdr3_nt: TGTGCCAGCAGCTCCGGCGGGCATGAGCAGTTCTTC
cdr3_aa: CASSSGGHEQFF

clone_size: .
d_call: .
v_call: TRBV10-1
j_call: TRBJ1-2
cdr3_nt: TGCGCCAGCAGTGAGGGAGGACAGTTACCTCCGAACTATGGCTACACCTTC
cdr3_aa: CASSEGGQLPPNYGYTF

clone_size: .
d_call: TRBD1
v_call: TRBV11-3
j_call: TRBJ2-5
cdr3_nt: TGTGCCAGCAGCTTAGGCGGGACAGGGCCTCAAGAGACCCAGTACTTC
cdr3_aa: CASSLGGTGPQETQYF

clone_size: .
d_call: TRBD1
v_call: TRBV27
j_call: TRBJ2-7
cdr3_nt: TGTGCCAGCACCCTCAGGGGGCCGGCCTACGAGCAGTACTTC
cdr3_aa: CASTLRGPAYEQYF

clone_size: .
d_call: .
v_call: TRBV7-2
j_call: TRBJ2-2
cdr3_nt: TGTGCCAGCAGCTTAGCGGGGGCCGGGGAGCTGTTTTTT
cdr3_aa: CASSLAGAGELFF

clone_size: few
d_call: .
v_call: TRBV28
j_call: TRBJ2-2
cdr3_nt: TGTGCCAGCAGTCGAGACAGACTGGCGGGGCTGTTTTTT
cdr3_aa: CASSRDRLAGLFF

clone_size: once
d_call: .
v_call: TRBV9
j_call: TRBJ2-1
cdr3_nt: TGTGCCAGCAGCGTAGAGGGAGCTTCCTACAATGAGCAGTTCTTC
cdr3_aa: CASSVEGASYNEQFF

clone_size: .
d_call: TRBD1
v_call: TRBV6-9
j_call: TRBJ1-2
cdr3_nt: TGTGCCAGCAGCCCCGAGACAGGGGCGCCGAGTCGCTATGGCTACACCTTC
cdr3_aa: CASSPETGAPSRYGYTF

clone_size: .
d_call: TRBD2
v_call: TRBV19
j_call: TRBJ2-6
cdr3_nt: TGTGCCAGTACGGGGGGGTTGGTATCTGGGGCCAACGTCCTGACTTTC
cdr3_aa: CASTGGLVSGANVLTF

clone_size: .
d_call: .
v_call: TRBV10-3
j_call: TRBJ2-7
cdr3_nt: TGTGCCATCAGTGAGTCGAGCTCCTACGAGCAGTACTTC
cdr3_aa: CAISESSSYEQYF

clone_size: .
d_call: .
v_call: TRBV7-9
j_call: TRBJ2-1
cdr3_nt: TGTGCCAGCAGCTTAAGCAGGGTTGATGAGCAGTTCTTC
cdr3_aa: CASSLSRVDEQFF

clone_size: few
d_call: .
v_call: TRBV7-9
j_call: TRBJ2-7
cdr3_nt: TGTGCCAGCAGCCAGACAGGTGCCTACGAGCAGTACTTC
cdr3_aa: CASSQTGAYEQYF

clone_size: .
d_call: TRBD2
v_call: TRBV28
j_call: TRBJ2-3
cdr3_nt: TGTGCCAGCAGTGGAGCGGGGGCCTTGACAGATACGCAGTATTTT
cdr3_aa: CASSGAGALTDTQYF